This is a list of T cell receptor beta chains from one sample in a study of blood T cell repertoires in COVID-19. Method: immunoSEQ multiplex PCR; TCRdb's copy keeps in-frame clones and lacks some. The sample lists more than 150,000 clones, roughly 90% occurring once. Sequenced material: peripheral blood. The receptors originated from a woman aged 70-85 years with acute or convalescent COVID-19. Both conserved end residues are part of each CDR3. D genes are given only for firm matches. Clone size is given for some rows only: seen once, a few or many times, or a class if the clone is expanded.

once	14	NA	TRBV7-9	TRBJ2-2	TGTGCCAGCAGACCACAGGGATCCGCCGGGGAGCTGTTTTTT	CASRPQGSAGELFF
NA	17	NA	TRBV4-3	TRBJ2-5	TGCGCCAGCAGCCAAGCACATACTGGGGGGGCGGGTAAGACCCAGTACTTC	CASSQAHTGGAGKTQYF
NA	13	TRBD2	TRBV29-1	TRBJ2-3	TGCAGCTCCCGGCTCGGGAGGACAGATACGCAGTATTTT	CSSRLGRTDTQYF
NA	16	TRBD1	TRBV7-8	TRBJ1-6	TGTGCCAGCAGCTTAGCGCTTCAGGGGGTCGGTTCACCCCTCCACTTT	CASSLALQGVGSPLHF
NA	15	TRBD1	TRBV6-2/TRBV6-3	TRBJ1-1	TGTGCCAGCAGCCCGTGGACAGGCCTGAACACTGAAGCTTTCTTT	CASSPWTGLNTEAFF
NA	13	NA	TRBV12-3/TRBV12-4	TRBJ2-5	TGTGCCAGCAGGCAGGGGTACCAAGAGACCCAGTACTTC	CASRQGYQETQYF
NA	14	NA	TRBV7-2	TRBJ2-7	TGTGCCAGCAGCTCCCGGGGTAGCAGCCACGAGCAGTACTTC	CASSSRGSSHEQYF
NA	17	TRBD1	TRBV10-3	TRBJ1-6	TGTGCCATCAGTGGGGGACAGGCGAGCTCCTATAATTCACCCCTCCACTTT	CAISGGQASSYNSPLHF
NA	13	TRBD1	TRBV19	TRBJ1-1	TGTGCCACGAAAGACAGGGGCGAAACTGAAGCTTTCTTT	CATKDRGETEAFF
once	15	NA	TRBV2	TRBJ2-5	TGTGCCAGCAGCCGTGAAGGTTCAGGCGGGGAGACCCAGTACTTC	CASSREGSGGETQYF
few	15	NA	TRBV13	TRBJ2-7	TGTGCCAGCAGAACTACGGGGGGCGGGCGCTACGAGCAGTACTTC	CASRTTGGGRYEQYF
NA	15	NA	TRBV6-6	TRBJ2-5	TGTGCCAGCAGTTACCCTACGGGACTCCAAGAGACCCAGTACTTC	CASSYPTGLQETQYF
NA	15	TRBD2	TRBV7-2	TRBJ2-2	TGTGCCAGCAGCTTAGGGCTAGCGGGGACCGGGGAGCTGTTTTTT	CASSLGLAGTGELFF
NA	13	NA	TRBV6-5	TRBJ1-5	TGTGCCAGCAGGACAGGACTCAATCAGCCCCAGCATTTT	CASRTGLNQPQHF
NA	13	NA	TRBV29-1	TRBJ1-3	TGCAGCGTTGCAGGGTCTTCTGGAAACACCATATATTTT	CSVAGSSGNTIYF
NA	16	NA	TRBV3-1/TRBV3-2	TRBJ1-1	TGTGCCAGCAGCCAGTCAACTTCTCCGAGGAACACTGAAGCTTTCTTT	CASSQSTSPRNTEAFF
NA	16	TRBD2	TRBV3-1/TRBV3-2	TRBJ2-3	TGTGCCAGCAGCCAAATGGGACTAGCGGGGTCAGATACGCAGTATTTT	CASSQMGLAGSDTQYF
once	15	NA	TRBV28	TRBJ1-2	TGTGCCAGCAGTGTCCCCGGGAGGTTTTTTGGTGGCTACACCTTC	CASSVPGRFFGGYTF
NA	15	TRBD2	TRBV4-2	TRBJ2-5	TGTGCCAGCAGTAAGGGAGGCGGGGGGTTGGAGACCCAGTACTTC	CASSKGGGGLETQYF
NA	12	NA	TRBV29-1	TRBJ2-1	TGCAGCGTTGCCCATGGGAGCGTTGAGCAGTTCTTC	CSVAHGSVEQFF
few	17	NA	TRBV7-2	TRBJ1-3	TGTGCCAGCAGCTTCGTTCCAGGGCAAATCTCTGGAAACACCATATATTTT	CASSFVPGQISGNTIYF
NA	12	NA	TRBV29-1	TRBJ1-1	TGCAGCGTGTACAGGGATTTGACTGAAGCTTTCTTT	CSVYRDLTEAFF